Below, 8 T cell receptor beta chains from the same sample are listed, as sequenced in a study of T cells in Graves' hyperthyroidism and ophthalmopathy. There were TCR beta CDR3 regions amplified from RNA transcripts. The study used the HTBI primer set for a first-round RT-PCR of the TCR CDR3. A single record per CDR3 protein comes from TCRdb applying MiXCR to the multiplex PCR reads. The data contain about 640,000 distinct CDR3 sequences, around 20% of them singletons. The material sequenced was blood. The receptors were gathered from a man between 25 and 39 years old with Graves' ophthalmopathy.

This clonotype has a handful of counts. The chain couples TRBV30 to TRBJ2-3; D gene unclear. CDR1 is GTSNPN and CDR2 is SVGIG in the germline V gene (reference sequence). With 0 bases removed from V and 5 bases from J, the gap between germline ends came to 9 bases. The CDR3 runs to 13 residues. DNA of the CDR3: TGTGCCTGGAGTGTAGGGTGGGGAGATACGCAGTATTTT. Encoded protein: CAWSVGWGDTQYF.

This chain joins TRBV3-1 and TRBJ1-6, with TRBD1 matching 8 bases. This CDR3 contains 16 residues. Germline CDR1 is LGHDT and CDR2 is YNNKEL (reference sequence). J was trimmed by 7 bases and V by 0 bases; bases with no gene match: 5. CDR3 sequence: CASSQEIPGGNSPLHF. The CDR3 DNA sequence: TGTGCCAGCAGCCAAGAGATTCCAGGGGGCAATTCACCCCTCCACTTT.

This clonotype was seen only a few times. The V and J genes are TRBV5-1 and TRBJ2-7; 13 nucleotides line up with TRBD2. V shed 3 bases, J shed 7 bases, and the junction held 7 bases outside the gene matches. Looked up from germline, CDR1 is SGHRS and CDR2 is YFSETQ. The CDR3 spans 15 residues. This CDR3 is CASSWGGLAGDEQYF. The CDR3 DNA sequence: TGCGCCAGCAGCTGGGGCGGACTAGCGGGAGATGAGCAGTACTTC.

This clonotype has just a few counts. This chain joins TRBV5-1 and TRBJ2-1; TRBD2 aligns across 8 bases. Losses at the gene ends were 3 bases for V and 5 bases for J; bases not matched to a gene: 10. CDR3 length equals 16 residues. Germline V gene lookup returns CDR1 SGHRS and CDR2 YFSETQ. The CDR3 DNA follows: TGCGCCAGCAGCTCCCAAGCGGGAGCAGCGAACAATGAGCAGTTCTTC. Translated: CASSSQAGAANNEQFF.

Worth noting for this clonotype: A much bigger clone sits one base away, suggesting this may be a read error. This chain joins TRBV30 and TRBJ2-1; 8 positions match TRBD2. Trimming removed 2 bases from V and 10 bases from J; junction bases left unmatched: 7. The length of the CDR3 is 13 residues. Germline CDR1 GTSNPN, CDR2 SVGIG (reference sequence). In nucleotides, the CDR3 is TGTGCCTGGAGTATCGGACTAGCTGGCGAGCAGTTCTTC. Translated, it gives CAWSIGLAGEQFF.

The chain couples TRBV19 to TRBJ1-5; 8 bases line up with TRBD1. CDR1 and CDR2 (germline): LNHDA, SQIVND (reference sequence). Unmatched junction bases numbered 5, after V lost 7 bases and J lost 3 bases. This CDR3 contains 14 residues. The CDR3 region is CASTPGQVNQPQHF. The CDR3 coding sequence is TGTGCCAGTACCCCGGGACAGGTCAATCAGCCCCAGCATTTT.

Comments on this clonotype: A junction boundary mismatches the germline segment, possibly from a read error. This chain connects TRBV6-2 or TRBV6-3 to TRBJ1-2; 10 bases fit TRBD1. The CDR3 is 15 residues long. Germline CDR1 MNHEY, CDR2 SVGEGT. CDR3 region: CASSYGTGVDYGYAF. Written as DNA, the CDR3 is TGTGCCAGCAGTTACGGGACAGGGGTTGACTATGGCTACGCCTTC.

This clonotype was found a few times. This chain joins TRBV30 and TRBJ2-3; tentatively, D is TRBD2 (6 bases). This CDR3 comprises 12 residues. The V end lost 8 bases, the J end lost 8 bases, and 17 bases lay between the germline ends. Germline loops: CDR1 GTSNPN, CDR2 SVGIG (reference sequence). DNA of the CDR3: TGTGCCGGGGAGGAAACTAGCCTTACGCAGTATTTT. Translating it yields CAGEETSLTQYF.